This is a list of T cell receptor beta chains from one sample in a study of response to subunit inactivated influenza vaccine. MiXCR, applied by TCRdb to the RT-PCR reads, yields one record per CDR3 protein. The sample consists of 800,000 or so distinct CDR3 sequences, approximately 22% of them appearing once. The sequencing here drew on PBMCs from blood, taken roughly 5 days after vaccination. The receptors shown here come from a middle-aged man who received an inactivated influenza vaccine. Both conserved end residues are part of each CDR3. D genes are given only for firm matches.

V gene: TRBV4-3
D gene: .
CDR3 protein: CASSPGTGPETQYF

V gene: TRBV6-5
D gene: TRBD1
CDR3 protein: CASSYSFRDRVYEQYF

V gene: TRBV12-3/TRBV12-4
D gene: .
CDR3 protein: CASSLGRVHEQYF

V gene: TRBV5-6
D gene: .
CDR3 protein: CASSHTTRNEQFF

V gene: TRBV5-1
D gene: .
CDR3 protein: CASSFTADTEAFF

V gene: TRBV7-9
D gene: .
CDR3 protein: CASSQQGGLSYEQYF

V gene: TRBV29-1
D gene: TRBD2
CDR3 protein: CSVEVPAGGPVGNEQFF

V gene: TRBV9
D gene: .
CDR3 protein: CASSVDWLAPTDTQYF

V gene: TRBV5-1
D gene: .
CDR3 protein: CASSLGQSNSPLHF

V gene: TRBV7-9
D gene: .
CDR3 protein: CASSWILEGKETQYF

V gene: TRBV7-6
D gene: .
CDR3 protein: CASSLNRRPSTSQYF

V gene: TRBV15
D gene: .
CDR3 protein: CATRKGLNTEAFF

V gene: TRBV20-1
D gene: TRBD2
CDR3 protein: CSARAIPGLAGGVADTQYF

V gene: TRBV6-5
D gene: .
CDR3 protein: CASSLLATNEKLFF

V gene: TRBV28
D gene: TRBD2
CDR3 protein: CASSLSALAEPYNEQFF

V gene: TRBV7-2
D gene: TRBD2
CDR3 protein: CASSLETSGSYTQYF

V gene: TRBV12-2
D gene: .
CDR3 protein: CASRFGQGAGEKLFF

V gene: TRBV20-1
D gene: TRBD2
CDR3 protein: CSAHSGTTRTDTQYF

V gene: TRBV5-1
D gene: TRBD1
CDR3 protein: CASSKGQGWATEAFF

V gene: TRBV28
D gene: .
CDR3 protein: CASSFSPGEMNTEAFF

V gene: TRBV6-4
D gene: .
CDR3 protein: CASSPTGVNTGELFF

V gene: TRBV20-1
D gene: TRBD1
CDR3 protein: CSASLDRATEAFF

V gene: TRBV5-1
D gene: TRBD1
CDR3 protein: CASSLEQGEYNEQFF

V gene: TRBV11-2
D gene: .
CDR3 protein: CASSLVNWDTGELFF

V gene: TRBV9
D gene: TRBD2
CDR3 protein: CASSVAGSGGNEQFF

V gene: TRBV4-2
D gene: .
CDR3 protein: CASSQGRGGYSPLHF

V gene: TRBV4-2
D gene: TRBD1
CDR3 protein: CASSQGQGARGYTF

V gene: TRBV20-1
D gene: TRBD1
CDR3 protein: CSARGLGTGYTEAFF

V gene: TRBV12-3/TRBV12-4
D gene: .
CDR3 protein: CASSLSGVYSPLHF

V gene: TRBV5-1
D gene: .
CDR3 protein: CASSVTEYSPYNEQFF

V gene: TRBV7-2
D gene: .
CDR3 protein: CASSNRLTYEQYF

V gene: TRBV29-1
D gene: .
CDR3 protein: CSARGLGLWNTGELFF

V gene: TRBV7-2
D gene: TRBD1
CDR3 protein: CASSLGTGGTQYF

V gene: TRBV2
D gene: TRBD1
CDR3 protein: CASKSGTGGTDTQYF

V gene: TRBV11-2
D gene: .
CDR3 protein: CASSLESRGSYEQYF

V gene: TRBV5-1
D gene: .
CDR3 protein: CASSLRYTGELFF